The sequence of this TCR beta chain was determined in a study of tumor-infiltrating lymphocytes in glioblastoma multiforme. General observations from the study: Only one glioblastoma patient had TCR and mutation analysis.

As for this clonotype: Antigen specificity is unknown.

Multiple V-beta primers and a C-beta primer amplified TCRB from RNA. A C-beta primer primed TCRB cDNA from roughly 0.5 ug RNA. Using its own MiXCR run on the multiplex PCR reads, TCRdb lists one record per CDR3 protein. Of some 32,000 distinct CDR3 sequences in the sample, 60% to 75% were seen once. This TCR came from a male donor with glioblastoma. The sequencing input was brain tumor tissue.

The DNA for the CDR3 is TGTGCCTGGAGGACGTTCGAGCAGTGGACAGGGGGTAACACTGAAGCTTTCTTT. Its translation is CAWRTFEQWTGGNTEAFF. V usage is TRBV30 and J usage is TRBJ1-1; 10 positions agree with TRBD1. The germline V gene has CDR1 GTSNPN and CDR2 SVGIG (reference sequence). J lost 2 bases, V lost 3 bases, and 15 bases had no gene match. CDR3 length: 18 amino acids.